This is a list of T cell receptor beta chains from one sample in a study of blood T cell repertoires in COVID-19. Repertoires were generated with immunoSEQ multiplex PCR, while TCRdb's copy carries only in-frame clones and drops some. Here the sample spans about 280,000 clones, roughly 89% being singletons. Sequencing was performed on PBMCs or T cells enriched from blood (not recorded which). The source is a woman between 55 and 75 years old who had recovered from COVID-19. The CDR3 runs from the conserved cysteine through the conserved F or W. The D gene is left open where the match is weak. Size values are once, few and many counts, or a class for expanded clones, and some rows have none.

v_call: TRBV5-1; d_call: TRBD2; clone_size: NA; j_call: TRBJ2-7; cdr3_nt: TGCGCCAGCAGCCCTTCCCTAGCGGGTTTTTCCTACGAGCAGTACTTC; cdr3_aa: CASSPSLAGFSYEQYF
v_call: TRBV7-9; d_call: NA; clone_size: NA; j_call: TRBJ1-1; cdr3_nt: TGTGCCAGCAGGGGGCGTTCAGGGGTCGGAACTGAAGCTTTCTTT; cdr3_aa: CASRGRSGVGTEAFF
v_call: TRBV28; d_call: NA; clone_size: NA; j_call: TRBJ1-4; cdr3_nt: TGTGCCAGCAGGCCCTGGGGGGAAAGGACAACTAATGAAAAACTGTTTTTT; cdr3_aa: CASRPWGERTTNEKLFF
v_call: TRBV11-3; d_call: TRBD2; clone_size: NA; j_call: TRBJ2-1; cdr3_nt: TGTGCCAGCAGAGTTCCTAGCGGACGGGGGAGGGATGAGCAGTTCTTC; cdr3_aa: CASRVPSGRGRDEQFF
v_call: TRBV25-1; d_call: NA; clone_size: NA; j_call: TRBJ1-3; cdr3_nt: TGTGCCAGCAGTGTGGGGGGTAGGGGAAACACCATATATTTT; cdr3_aa: CASSVGGRGNTIYF
v_call: TRBV7-9; d_call: TRBD1; clone_size: few; j_call: TRBJ1-2; cdr3_nt: TGTGCCAGCAGCCTCGGACAGGGATCGGTTGGCTACACCTTC; cdr3_aa: CASSLGQGSVGYTF
v_call: TRBV27; d_call: NA; clone_size: few; j_call: TRBJ2-5; cdr3_nt: TGTGCCAGCAGTTTTGCCGCGAGGGGAGGAGGGACCCAGTACTTC; cdr3_aa: CASSFAARGGGTQYF
v_call: TRBV27; d_call: TRBD1; clone_size: NA; j_call: TRBJ1-5; cdr3_nt: TGTGCCAGCAGTCCCTGGGGACAGGGTTCCAATCAGCCCCAGCATTTT; cdr3_aa: CASSPWGQGSNQPQHF
v_call: TRBV5-1; d_call: TRBD2; clone_size: NA; j_call: TRBJ2-7; cdr3_nt: TGCGCCAGCAGCTTGGTGAGGACTAGCGGGAGCCCGAGCTCCTACGAGCAGTACTTC; cdr3_aa: CASSLVRTSGSPSSYEQYF
v_call: TRBV24-1; d_call: TRBD1; clone_size: NA; j_call: TRBJ2-5; cdr3_nt: TGTGCCACCAGTGTGGGACAGGGGGTTGAGACCCAGTACTTC; cdr3_aa: CATSVGQGVETQYF
v_call: TRBV19; d_call: TRBD1; clone_size: NA; j_call: TRBJ1-5; cdr3_nt: TGTGCCAGTAGTATCGTGGACAGGGGTCAGCCCCAGCATTTT; cdr3_aa: CASSIVDRGQPQHF
v_call: TRBV7-3; d_call: NA; clone_size: NA; j_call: TRBJ1-2; cdr3_nt: TGTGCCAGCAGCGACGGGGTTGGACTCGGCTATGGCTACACCTTC; cdr3_aa: CASSDGVGLGYGYTF
v_call: TRBV27; d_call: TRBD1; clone_size: NA; j_call: TRBJ2-7; cdr3_nt: TGTGCCAGCAGTTTATGGCAGGGGGCAGGGGGCTACGAGCAGTACTTC; cdr3_aa: CASSLWQGAGGYEQYF
v_call: TRBV6-5; d_call: NA; clone_size: once; j_call: TRBJ2-1; cdr3_nt: TGTGCCAGCAGTTATAGGGGGGGAGAGCAGTTCTTC; cdr3_aa: CASSYRGGEQFF
v_call: TRBV11-2; d_call: NA; clone_size: NA; j_call: TRBJ2-5; cdr3_nt: TGTGCCAGCAGTCAGACAGGGAGGGAGACCCAGTACTTC; cdr3_aa: CASSQTGRETQYF
v_call: TRBV19; d_call: TRBD1; clone_size: NA; j_call: TRBJ2-6; cdr3_nt: TGTGCCAGTAGTGCACCGGGACAGTCTCACTCTGGGGCCAACGTCCTGACTTTC; cdr3_aa: CASSAPGQSHSGANVLTF